The subject of this entry is one T cell receptor beta chain. This specimen belongs to a study of control samples from healthy donors and cancer patients. Profiled with immunoSEQ multiplex PCR; TCRdb holds only in-frame clones, not every one. This sample has roughly 8,500 clones, with roughly 90% found just once. With V trimmed by 1 base and J by 4 bases, 13 bases remained unmatched. Germline values: CDR1 SGHAT, CDR2 FQNNGV. The CDR3 covers 19 residues. The receptor's source is a man aged 60-69 years with colorectal cancer. The sequenced sample was PBMCs. The chain recombines TRBV11-2 with TRBJ2-2, with 9 positions matching TRBD2. The CDR3 DNA is TGTGCCAGCAGCTTAGTGTTCGCGGGGGGGCGACGTATCACCGGGGAGCTGTTTTTT. Amino acid sequence: CASSLVFAGGRRITGELFF.